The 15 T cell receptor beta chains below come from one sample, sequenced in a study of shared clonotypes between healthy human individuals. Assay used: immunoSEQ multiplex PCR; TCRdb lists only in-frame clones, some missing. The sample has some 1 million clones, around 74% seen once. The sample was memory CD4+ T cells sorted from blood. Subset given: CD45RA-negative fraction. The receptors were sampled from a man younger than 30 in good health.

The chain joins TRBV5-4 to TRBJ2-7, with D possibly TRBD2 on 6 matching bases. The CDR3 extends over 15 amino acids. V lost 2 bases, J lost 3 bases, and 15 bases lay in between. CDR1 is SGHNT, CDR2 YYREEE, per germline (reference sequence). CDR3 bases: TGTGCCAGCAGCTTTTCATTGGGGGGTATCTACGAGCAGTACTTC. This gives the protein CASSFSLGGIYEQYF.

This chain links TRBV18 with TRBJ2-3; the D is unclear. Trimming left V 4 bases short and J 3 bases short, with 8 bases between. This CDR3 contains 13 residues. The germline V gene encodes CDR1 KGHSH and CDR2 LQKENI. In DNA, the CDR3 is TGTGCCAGCTCACTAGACCTTACAGATACGCAGTATTTT. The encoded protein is CASSLDLTDTQYF.

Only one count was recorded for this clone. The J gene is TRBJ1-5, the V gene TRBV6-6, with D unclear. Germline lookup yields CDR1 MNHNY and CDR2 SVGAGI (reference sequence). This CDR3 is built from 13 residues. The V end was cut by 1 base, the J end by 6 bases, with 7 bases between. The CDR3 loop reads CASSYLGVQPQHF. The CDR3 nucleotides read TGTGCCAGCAGTTACTTAGGTGTTCAGCCCCAGCATTTT.

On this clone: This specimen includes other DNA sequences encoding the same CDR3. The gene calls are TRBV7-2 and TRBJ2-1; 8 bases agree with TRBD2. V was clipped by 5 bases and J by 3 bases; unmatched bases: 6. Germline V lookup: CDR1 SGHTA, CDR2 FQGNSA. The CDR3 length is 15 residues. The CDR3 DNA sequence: TGTGCCAGCAGCCTCAGCGGGGGCCACTACAATGAGCAGTTCTTC. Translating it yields CASSLSGGHYNEQFF.

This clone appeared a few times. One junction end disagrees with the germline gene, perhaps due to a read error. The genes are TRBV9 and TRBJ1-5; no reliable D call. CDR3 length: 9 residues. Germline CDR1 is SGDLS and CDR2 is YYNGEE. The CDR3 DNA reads TGTGCCAGCAGCAGAGTGAGGTATTTT. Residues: CASSRVRYF.

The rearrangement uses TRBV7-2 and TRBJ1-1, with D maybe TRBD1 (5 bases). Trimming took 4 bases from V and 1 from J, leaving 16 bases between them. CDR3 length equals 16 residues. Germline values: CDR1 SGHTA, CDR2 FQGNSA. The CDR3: CASSSPWGQGNTEAFF. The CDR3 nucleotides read TGTGCCAGCAGCTCACCATGGGGTCAGGGGAACACTGAAGCTTTCTTT.

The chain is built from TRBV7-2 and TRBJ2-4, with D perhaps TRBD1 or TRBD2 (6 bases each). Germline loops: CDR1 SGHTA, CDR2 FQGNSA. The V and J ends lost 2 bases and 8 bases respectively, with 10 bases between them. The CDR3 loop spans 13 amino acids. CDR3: CASSLPGAYIQYF. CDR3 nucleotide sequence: TGTGCCAGCAGCTTACCGGGGGCATACATTCAGTACTTC.

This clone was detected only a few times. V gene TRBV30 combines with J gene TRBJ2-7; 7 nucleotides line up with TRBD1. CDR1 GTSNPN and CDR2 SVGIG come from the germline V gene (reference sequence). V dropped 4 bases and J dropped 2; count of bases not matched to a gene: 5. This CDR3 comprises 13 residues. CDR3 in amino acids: CAWNSQGTYEQYF. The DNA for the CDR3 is TGTGCCTGGAATTCACAGGGGACCTACGAGCAGTACTTC.

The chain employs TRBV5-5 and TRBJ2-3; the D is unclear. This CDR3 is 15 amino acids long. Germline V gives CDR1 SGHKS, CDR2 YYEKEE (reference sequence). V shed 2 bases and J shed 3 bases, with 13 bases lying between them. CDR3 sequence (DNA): TGTGCCAGCAGCTTTGCCTACACTTTGACAGATACGCAGTATTTT. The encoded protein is CASSFAYTLTDTQYF.

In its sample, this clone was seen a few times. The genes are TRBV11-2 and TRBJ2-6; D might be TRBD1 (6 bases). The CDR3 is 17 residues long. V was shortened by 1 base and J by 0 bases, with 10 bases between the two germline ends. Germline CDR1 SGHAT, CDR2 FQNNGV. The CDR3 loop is CASSLVGRGSGANVLTF. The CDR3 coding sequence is TGTGCCAGCAGCTTAGTTGGCAGGGGCTCTGGGGCCAACGTCCTGACTTTC.

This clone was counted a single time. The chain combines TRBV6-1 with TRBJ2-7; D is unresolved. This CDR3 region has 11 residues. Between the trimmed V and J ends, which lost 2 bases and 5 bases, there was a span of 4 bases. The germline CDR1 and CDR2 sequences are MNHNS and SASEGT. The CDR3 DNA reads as TGTGCCAGCAGTGAACCCCACGAGCAGTACTTC. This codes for CASSEPHEQYF.

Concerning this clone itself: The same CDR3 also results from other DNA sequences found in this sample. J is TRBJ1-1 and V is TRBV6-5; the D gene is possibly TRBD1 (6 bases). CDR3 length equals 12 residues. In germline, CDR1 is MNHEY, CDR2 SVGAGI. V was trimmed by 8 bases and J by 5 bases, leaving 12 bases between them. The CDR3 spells CASRRGGTEAFF. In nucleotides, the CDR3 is TGTGCCAGCCGACGAGGGGGGACTGAAGCTTTCTTT.

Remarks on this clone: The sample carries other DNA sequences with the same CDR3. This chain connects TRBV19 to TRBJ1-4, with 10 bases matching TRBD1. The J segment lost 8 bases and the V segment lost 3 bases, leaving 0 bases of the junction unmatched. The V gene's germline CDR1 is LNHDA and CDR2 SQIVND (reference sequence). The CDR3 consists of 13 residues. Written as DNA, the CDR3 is TGTGCCAGTAGTATGGGACAGGGGGAAAAACTGTTTTTT. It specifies CASSMGQGEKLFF.

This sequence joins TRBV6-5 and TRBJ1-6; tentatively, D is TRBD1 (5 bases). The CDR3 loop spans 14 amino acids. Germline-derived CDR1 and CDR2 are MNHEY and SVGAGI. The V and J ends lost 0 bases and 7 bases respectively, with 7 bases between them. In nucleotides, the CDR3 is TGTGCCAGCAGTTACTCGGAGGGGAATTCACCCCTCCACTTT. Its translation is CASSYSEGNSPLHF.

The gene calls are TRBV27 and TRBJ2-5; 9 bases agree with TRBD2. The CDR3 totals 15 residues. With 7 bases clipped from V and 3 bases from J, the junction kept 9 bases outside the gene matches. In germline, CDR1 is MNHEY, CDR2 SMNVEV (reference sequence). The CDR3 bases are TGTGCCAGCACTCGGTTGGGCGGGGGGGAAGAGACCCAGTACTTC. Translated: CASTRLGGGEETQYF.